This T cell receptor beta chain was retrieved from a study of identifying expanded T cells in peripheral blood. Study conclusions and caveats: Approximately 2-week clone count variance significantly increased as total template count grew. Technical replicates showed around 1.2 changed clones; two weeks roughly 15; four weeks 19.

A note on this clone: The antigen is not known.

No infections or other immune events were documented during collection. Sequencing used immunoSEQ multiplex PCR; TCRdb keeps in-frame clones, though not all of them. This table holds approximately 100,000 clones, around 89% found once. This sequence was found in a person aged 18 to 70 in good health. The sequencing sample was made of blood.

Here the CDR3 reads CSVGVGNTEAFF. CDR3 nucleotide sequence: TGCAGCGTTGGAGTGGGCAACACTGAAGCTTTCTTT. V and J are TRBV29-1 and TRBJ1-1, with D uncertain. V lost 4 bases to trimming and J lost 2 bases, with 8 bases between them. The CDR3 spans 12 residues. CDR1 and CDR2 (germline): SQVTM, ANQGSEA.